This T cell receptor beta chain was recorded in a study of shared clonotypes between healthy human individuals. The authors ran the assay at deep level. TCRdb's copy holds only in-frame clones and misses some; the assay was immunoSEQ multiplex PCR. Seen here are under 1,900,000 clones, less than 99% observed once, and the top ten hold approximately 0.4%. In germline, CDR1 is SGDLS, CDR2 YYNGEE. This CDR3 contains 15 residues. The J segment lost 7 bases and the V segment lost 3 bases, leaving 5 bases of the junction unmatched. This clone was seen only once. Sequencing input: naive CD4+ T cells sorted from blood. Indicated subset: CD45RA+ positively selected. The chain has TRBV9 and TRBJ2-3; TRBD2 agrees at 13 bases. The clonotype originates from a man aged 30-40 years in good health. CDR3 sequence reads: CASSDTSGRAYTQYF. CDR3 coding DNA: TGTGCCAGCAGCGACACTAGCGGGAGGGCCTATACGCAGTATTTT.